This T cell receptor beta chain was profiled in a study of siplizumab effects on memory and regulatory T cells. Measured with immunoSEQ multiplex PCR; TCRdb has only the in-frame clones, and not every one. Of approximately 48,000 clones listed, 93% are singletons. The sequence derives from a human donor in good health. Specimen: CD8+ T cells sorted from blood.

CDR3 amino acids: CASSFGGGDTQYF. In DNA, the CDR3 is TGTGCCAGCAGCTTTGGAGGGGGGGATACGCAGTATTTT. V is TRBV11-2 and J is TRBJ2-3; D possibly matches TRBD1 or TRBD2 (6 bases each). The length of the CDR3 is 13 residues. Germline V lookup: CDR1 SGHAT, CDR2 FQNNGV. V was clipped by 3 bases and J by 6 bases, with 10 bases between them.